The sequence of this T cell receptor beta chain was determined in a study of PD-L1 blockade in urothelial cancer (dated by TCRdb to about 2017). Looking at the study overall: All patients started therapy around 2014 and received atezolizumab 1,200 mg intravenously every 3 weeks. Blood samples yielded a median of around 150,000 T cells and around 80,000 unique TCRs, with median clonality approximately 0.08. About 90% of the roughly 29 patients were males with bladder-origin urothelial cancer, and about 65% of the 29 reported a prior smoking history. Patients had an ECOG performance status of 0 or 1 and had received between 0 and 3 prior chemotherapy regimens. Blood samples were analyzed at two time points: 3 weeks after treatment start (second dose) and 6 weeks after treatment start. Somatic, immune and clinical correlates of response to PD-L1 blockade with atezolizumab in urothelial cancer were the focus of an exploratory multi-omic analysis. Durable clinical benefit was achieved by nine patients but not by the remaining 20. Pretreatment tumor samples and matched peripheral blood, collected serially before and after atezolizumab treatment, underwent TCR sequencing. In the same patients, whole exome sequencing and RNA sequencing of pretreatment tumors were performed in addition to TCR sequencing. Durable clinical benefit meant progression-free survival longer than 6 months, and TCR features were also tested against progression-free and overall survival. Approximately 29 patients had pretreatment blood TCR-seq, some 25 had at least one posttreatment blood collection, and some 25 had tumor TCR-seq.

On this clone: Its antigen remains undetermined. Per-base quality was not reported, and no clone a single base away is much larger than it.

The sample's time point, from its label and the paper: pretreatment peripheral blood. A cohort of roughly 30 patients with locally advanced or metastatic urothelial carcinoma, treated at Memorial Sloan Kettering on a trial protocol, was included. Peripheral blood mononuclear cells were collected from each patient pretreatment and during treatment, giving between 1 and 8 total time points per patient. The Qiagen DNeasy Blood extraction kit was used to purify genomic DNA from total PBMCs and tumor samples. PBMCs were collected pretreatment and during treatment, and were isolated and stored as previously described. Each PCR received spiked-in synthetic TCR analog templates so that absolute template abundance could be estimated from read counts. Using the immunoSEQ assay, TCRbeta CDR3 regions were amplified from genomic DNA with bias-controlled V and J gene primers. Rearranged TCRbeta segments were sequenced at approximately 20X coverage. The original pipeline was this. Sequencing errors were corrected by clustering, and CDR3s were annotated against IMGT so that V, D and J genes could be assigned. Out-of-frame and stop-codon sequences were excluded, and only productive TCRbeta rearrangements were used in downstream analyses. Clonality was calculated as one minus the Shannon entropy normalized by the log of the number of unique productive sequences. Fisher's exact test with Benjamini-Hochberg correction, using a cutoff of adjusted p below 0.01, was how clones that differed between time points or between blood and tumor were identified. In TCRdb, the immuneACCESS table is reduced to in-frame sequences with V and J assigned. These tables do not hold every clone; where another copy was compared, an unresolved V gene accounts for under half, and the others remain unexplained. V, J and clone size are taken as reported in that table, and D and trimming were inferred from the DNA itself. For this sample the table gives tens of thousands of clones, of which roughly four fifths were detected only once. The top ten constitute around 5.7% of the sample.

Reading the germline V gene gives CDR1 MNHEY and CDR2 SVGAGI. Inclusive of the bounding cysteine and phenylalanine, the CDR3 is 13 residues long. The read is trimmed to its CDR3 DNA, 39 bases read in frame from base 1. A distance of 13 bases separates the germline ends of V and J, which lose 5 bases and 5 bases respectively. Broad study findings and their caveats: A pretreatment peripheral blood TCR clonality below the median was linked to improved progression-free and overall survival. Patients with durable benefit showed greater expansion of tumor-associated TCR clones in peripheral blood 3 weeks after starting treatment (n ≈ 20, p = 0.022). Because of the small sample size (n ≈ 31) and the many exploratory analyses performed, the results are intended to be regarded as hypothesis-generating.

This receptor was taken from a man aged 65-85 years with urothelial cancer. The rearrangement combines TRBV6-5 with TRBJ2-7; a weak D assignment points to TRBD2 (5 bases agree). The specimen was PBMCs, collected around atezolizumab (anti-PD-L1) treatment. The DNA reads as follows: TGTGCCAGCAGTCGACCGGACGGGGACGAGCAGTACTTC. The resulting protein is CASSRPDGDEQYF.